Listed below are T cell receptor beta chains from one sample, sequenced in a study of T cell repertoires in cytomegalovirus infection. A single record per CDR3 protein comes from TCRdb applying MiXCR to the reads. The sample has roughly 230,000 distinct CDR3 sequences, approximately 15% seen once. Sequencing was performed on CD8+ T cells from PBMCs. These receptors all come from a human donor in good health (CMV status not recorded). Some clones in this sample may be carry-over from other donors' samples. CDR3s include the opening cysteine and the closing phenylalanine or tryptophan.

v_gene	CDR3aa
TRBV10-3	CAISGGQGRSSYEQYF
TRBV2	CASRGSRYEQYF
TRBV10-3	CAISETGDEQYF
TRBV7-9	CASSLGANPGTYTGELFF
TRBV28	CACMPGAGTGELFF
TRBV7-9	CASSLGDSRGYTF
TRBV20-1	CSASALGSDSNQPQHF
TRBV5-6	CASSDGDSYEQYF
TRBV28	CASSPGGAEAFF
TRBV29-1	CSVELETYEQYF
TRBV7-4	CASSLGFIRQGAGEQYF
TRBV20-1	CSAPELSSGGAYNEQFF
TRBV6-2/TRBV6-3	CASNRVGAEAFF
TRBV25-1	CASSWTGNEKLFF
TRBV2	CASSPISLTGIYNSPLHF
TRBV28	CASSFRTASYEQYF
TRBV6-2/TRBV6-3	CASTISGDSYNEQFF
TRBV12-3/TRBV12-4	CASVANRNNLNEDGYTF
TRBV19	CASSIQGIGDQPQHF
TRBV7-6	CASSPSSYNSPLHF
TRBV2	CASSPLASQETQYF
TRBV10-3	CAISDLGLTEAFF
TRBV27	CASAAGTSGANVLTF
TRBV20-1	CSASTLAGPQETQYF
TRBV7-6	CASSSDEGGSGQYF
TRBV5-1	CASSLELGTPYEQYF
TRBV20-1	CSARDGPSNQPQHF
TRBV7-2	CASSLGPTAALHF
TRBV12-3/TRBV12-4	CASSQPGPFEKLFF
TRBV12-3/TRBV12-4	CASTPGVLTDTQYF
TRBV20-1	CSARLHSPEAFF
TRBV28	CASSGRESGNTIYF
TRBV7-6	CASSFGAGSNYGYTF
TRBV7-9	CASSSSQGARRETQYF
TRBV12-5	CASGDRAGDEQFF
TRBV6-2/TRBV6-3	CASTLTAVYDEQYF
TRBV28	CASSFLGSGEKLFF
TRBV7-8	CASSRPTSGGTDTQYF
TRBV7-3	CASSPNGAGTSGNEQFF
TRBV6-1	CASSEGDAYGYTF
TRBV25-1	CASKLRDQNSPLHF
TRBV6-6	CASSYSFSRKGQGTDTQYF
TRBV6-1	CASRVPGDTEAFF
TRBV6-6	CASSPTALNQPQHF